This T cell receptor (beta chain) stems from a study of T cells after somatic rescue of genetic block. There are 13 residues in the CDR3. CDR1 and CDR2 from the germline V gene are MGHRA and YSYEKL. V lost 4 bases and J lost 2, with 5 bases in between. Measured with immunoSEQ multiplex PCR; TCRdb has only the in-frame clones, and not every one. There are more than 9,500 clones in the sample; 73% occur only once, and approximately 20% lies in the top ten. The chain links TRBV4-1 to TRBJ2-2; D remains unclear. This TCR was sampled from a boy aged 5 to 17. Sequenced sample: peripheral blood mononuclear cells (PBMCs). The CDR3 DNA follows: TGCGCCAGCAGCCTCTTTAACACCGGGGAGCTGTTTTTT. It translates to CASSLFNTGELFF.